The 32 T cell receptor beta chains listed next were all sequenced from one sample in a study of naive and memory T cell subsets. Study-wide points: A few larger clonotypes appeared in naive repertoires, especially CD8, possibly memory cells re-expressing CD45RA.

Their antigen targets remain unknown. Both TRBC1 and TRBC2 were covered by a beta constant-region primer of two equimolar oligonucleotides. Ligated cDNA was amplified by four rounds of PCR with nested alpha and beta constant-region primers and SP2. Each CDR3 protein is one row after TCRdb ran MiXCR on the UMI-ligation and nested PCR reads. The top ten hold around 0.097% of the sample, which has 150,000 or so distinct CDR3 sequences, roughly 20% seen once. Sequencing used naive CD4+ T cells from blood. The receptors here all came from a human donor in good health.

This clonotype was seen a handful of times. The V call is TRBV3-1, the J call TRBJ1-5, with 7 bases aligning to TRBD1. V was pared by 3 bases and J by 4 bases, with 3 bases of the junction left unmatched. Germline loops: CDR1 LGHDT, CDR2 YNNKEL (reference sequence). The CDR3 is 14 amino acids. CDR3 bases: TGTGCCAGCAGCCAGGGCAGGGGGAATCAGCCCCAGCATTTT. Its translation is CASSQGRGNQPQHF.

J is TRBJ2-1 and V is TRBV5-1, with 7 bases fitting TRBD2. The CDR3 is made up of 13 amino acids. The ends lost 0 bases at V and 9 bases at J; junction bases unmatched: 3. Germline V gene sequence: CDR1 SGHRS, CDR2 YFSETQ. CDR3 sequence reads: CASSLGGSAEQFF. CDR3 nucleotide sequence: TGCGCCAGCAGCTTGGGCGGGAGCGCTGAGCAGTTCTTC.

This clonotype was recorded a few times. CDR3 region: CASSYSRGVEQYF. CDR3 DNA sequence: TGTGCCAGCAGTTACTCGAGGGGGGTCGAGCAGTACTTC. J is TRBJ2-7 and V is TRBV6-5; D is tentatively TRBD1 or TRBD2 (6 bases each). CDR1 and CDR2 (germline): MNHEY, SVGAGI. CDR3 size: 13 residues. V lost 0 bases and J 6 bases, leaving 9 bases between the germline ends.

Notes on this clonotype: This may be a read error: a much more frequent sequence differs by one nucleotide. The V and J genes are TRBV28 and TRBJ1-5; D unresolved. In germline, CDR1 is MDHEN, CDR2 SYDVKM. V lost 6 bases to trimming and J lost 3 bases, with 6 bases between them. The CDR3 runs 12 residues. CDR3 coding DNA: TGTGCCAGCAGAACCCTCAATCAGCCCCAGCATTTT. Its protein is CASRTLNQPQHF.

This clonotype has only a few counts. The V gene is TRBV7-6, the J gene TRBJ2-5; D call uncertain. The CDR3 extends over 14 amino acids. The germline V and J ends were trimmed by 1 base and 2 bases, with 8 bases remaining between them. Germline V gives CDR1 SGHVS, CDR2 FNYEAQ. The CDR3 bases are TGTGCCAGCAGCTTAGTTCCGGAGCAAGAGACCCAGTACTTC. Its protein product is CASSLVPEQETQYF.

This sequence joins TRBV5-6 and TRBJ1-1; maybe TRBD1 (5 bases). Germline assignment: CDR1 SGHDT and CDR2 YYEEEE. CDR3 size: 13 residues. The germline V and J ends were trimmed by 6 bases and 6 bases, with 15 bases remaining between them. The chain's CDR3 is CASKRRGTPEAFF. CDR3 in DNA: TGTGCCAGCAAAAGGAGGGGCACACCTGAAGCTTTCTTT.

With regard to this clonotype: A read error may produce the germline difference seen at one junction end. CDR3 protein: CTSSPGGAYSNQPQHF. CDR3 sequence (DNA): TGCACCAGCAGCCCCGGGGGAGCCTATAGCAATCAGCCCCAGCATTTT. The chain employs TRBV5-1 and TRBJ1-5, with D perhaps matching TRBD1 (5 bases). The CDR3 extends over 16 amino acids. Germline V lookup: CDR1 SGHRS, CDR2 YFSETQ.

The genes are TRBV12-3 or TRBV12-4 and TRBJ2-6; TRBD1 matches at 9 bases. The CDR3 covers 18 residues. The trim removed 6 bases at V and 1 base at J, leaving 10 bases unmatched. The CDR3: CASSTGTGRRSGANVLTF. CDR3 coding DNA: TGTGCCAGCAGCACCGGGACAGGGAGGAGGTCTGGGGCCAACGTCCTGACTTTC.

This clonotype was observed a handful of times. V gene TRBV3-1 combines with J gene TRBJ2-1, with 9 bases that match TRBD2. The CDR3 totals 17 residues. Germline lookup yields CDR1 LGHDT and CDR2 YNNKEL (reference sequence). The ends lost 3 bases at V and 3 bases at J; junction bases unmatched: 9. The CDR3 sequence is CASSHRLAGDDYNEQFF. The DNA of the CDR3 is TGTGCCAGCAGCCACCGGTTAGCGGGAGACGACTACAATGAGCAGTTCTTC.

V and J are TRBV6-1 and TRBJ1-5; D is possibly TRBD1 (6 bases). Germline-derived CDR1 and CDR2 are MNHNS and SASEGT. The CDR3 is made up of 14 amino acids. The V end was cut by 1 base, the J end by 6 bases, with 10 bases between. In DNA form, the CDR3 reads TGTGCCAGCAGTGAAGGGGGGGCTGCTCAGCCCCAGCATTTT. Translation: CASSEGGAAQPQHF.

A few counts support this clonotype. The gene calls are TRBV12-3 or TRBV12-4 and TRBJ1-1; D remains ambiguous. This CDR3 comprises 13 residues. The V and J ends lost 4 bases and 10 bases respectively, with 16 bases between them. CDR3 in amino acids: CASSSNPNRGAFF. In DNA form, the CDR3 reads TGTGCCAGCAGTTCAAACCCCAACCGCGGAGCTTTCTTT.

The CDR3 bases are TGTGCCAGCAGTTTTCAGGGACAGGGTTATGGCTACACCTTC. It codes for CASSFQGQGYGYTF. The rearrangement uses TRBV27 and TRBJ1-2, with 9 bases aligning to TRBD1. The CDR3 spans 14 residues. CDR1 and CDR2 from the germline V gene are MNHEY and SMNVEV (reference sequence). J lost 5 bases, V lost 3 bases, and 4 bases had no gene match.

Concerning this clonotype itself: Since the CDR3 does not end with the conserved phenylalanine or tryptophan, this likely comes from a read error. The chain has TRBV29-1 and TRBJ2-3; D is possibly TRBD2 (5 bases). Germline-derived CDR1 and CDR2 are SQVTM and ANQGSEA. The V end lost 0 bases, the J end lost 2 bases, and 12 bases lay between the germline ends. There are 15 residues in the CDR3. Written as DNA, the CDR3 is TGCAGCGTTGAAGACTCACTACTAGTCACAGATACGCAGTATATT. Its protein is CSVEDSLLVTDTQYI.

The chain combines TRBV6-6 with TRBJ1-1; 9 nucleotides match TRBD1. Germline CDR1 and CDR2: MNHNY and SVGAGI (reference sequence). J lost 1 base, V lost 5 bases, and 2 bases had no gene match. CDR3 length: 14 amino acids. The CDR3 region has the DNA TGTGCCAGCAGTAACAGGGGGCCGAACACTGAAGCTTTCTTT. It encodes CASSNRGPNTEAFF.

The chain recombines TRBV9 with TRBJ2-5, with 11 bases matching TRBD2. The CDR3 totals 20 residues. In germline, CDR1 is SGDLS, CDR2 YYNGEE. V lost 3 bases, J lost 2 bases, and 18 bases stayed unmatched. CDR3 amino acids: CASSALPGLAGGGSQETQYF. In DNA form, the CDR3 reads TGTGCCAGCAGCGCCCTTCCGGGGCTAGCGGGAGGAGGTTCGCAAGAGACCCAGTACTTC.

This clonotype was detected only a few times. This chain links TRBV6-2 or TRBV6-3 with TRBJ2-7; TRBD2 matches 10 bases. CDR3 size: 15 residues. Germline V gene lookup returns CDR1 MNHEY and CDR2 SVGEGT. The J segment lost 0 bases and the V segment lost 6 bases, leaving 5 bases of the junction unmatched. The CDR3 coding sequence is TGTGCCAGCAGCAGGACTAGCGGAAGCTCCTACGAGCAGTACTTC. This encodes CASSRTSGSSYEQYF.

The genes are TRBV5-1 and TRBJ2-1; D is undetermined. V was pared by 0 bases and J by 0 bases, with 10 bases between. Germline V gives CDR1 SGHRS, CDR2 YFSETQ. This CDR3 has 16 residues. The CDR3 coding sequence is TGCGCCAGCAGCTTGGGGTGGGGTAGCTCCTACAATGAGCAGTTCTTC. This gives the protein CASSLGWGSSYNEQFF.

V is TRBV12-3 or TRBV12-4 and J is TRBJ2-7, with 7 bases fitting TRBD1. The CDR3 covers 15 residues. V gave up 7 bases and J gave up 5 bases; unmatched junction bases: 14. The DNA of the CDR3 is TGTGCCAGCACCAAACAGACAGGGATCAGGGACGAGCAGTACTTC. Amino acid sequence: CASTKQTGIRDEQYF.

This clonotype was picked up a small number of times. The chain couples TRBV28 to TRBJ1-5; D remains unclear. This CDR3 region has 12 residues. Germline CDR1 and CDR2: MDHEN and SYDVKM. Trimming shortened V by 2 bases and J by 6 bases, and 5 bases separated the two germline ends. In DNA form, the CDR3 reads TGTGCCAGCAGTTTAGGGAGTCAGCCCCAGCATTTT. Residues: CASSLGSQPQHF.

The chain joins TRBV5-1 to TRBJ2-1, with 9 nucleotides matching TRBD1. Trimming at V came to 7 bases and at J to 7 bases, leaving 12 bases not matched to a gene. Per germline, CDR1 SGHRS and CDR2 YFSETQ. CDR3 length: 15 residues. The DNA for the CDR3 is TGCGCCAGCTCTGAGCCGGGACAGGGTCGGAATGAGCAGTTCTTC. Amino acids: CASSEPGQGRNEQFF.

Many counts were recorded for this clonotype. The chain employs TRBV4-1 and TRBJ2-7; 10 nucleotides match TRBD2. Germline V CDR1 and CDR2: MGHRA, YSYEKL. J gave up 4 bases and V 2 bases, and 5 bases lay outside the gene matches. This CDR3 comprises 15 residues. The CDR3 loop reads CASSQPTSGNYEQYF. The CDR3 bases are TGCGCCAGCAGCCAACCCACTAGCGGGAATTACGAGCAGTACTTC.

The chain couples TRBV29-1 to TRBJ1-1; TRBD1 aligns across 9 bases. Trimming cost V 4 bases and J 0 bases; bases outside gene matches: 3. Germline CDR1 and CDR2: SQVTM and ANQGSEA. CDR3 length: 14 residues. DNA for the CDR3: TGCAGCGTTGCTACAGGGGGCATGAACACTGAAGCTTTCTTT. It codes for CSVATGGMNTEAFF.

This clonotype has only a few counts. The chain is built from TRBV6-5 and TRBJ1-2, with 11 bases that match TRBD1. Germline V gene data show CDR1 as MNHEY and CDR2 as SVGAGI. With 2 bases clipped from V and 8 bases from J, the junction kept 10 bases outside the gene matches. The CDR3 is 16 residues long. DNA of the CDR3: TGTGCCAGCAGTTACCTGGACAGGGGGCGAGGGAGCGGCTACACCTTC. This translates into CASSYLDRGRGSGYTF.

The chain carries TRBV14 and TRBJ1-2; no definite D call. CDR3 length: 13 residues. V lost 4 bases, J lost 7 bases, and 13 bases lay in between. Germline V gives CDR1 SGHDN, CDR2 FVKESK. CDR3 protein: CASSPIQAGGYTF. In DNA, the CDR3 is TGTGCCAGCAGCCCGATCCAAGCGGGTGGCTACACCTTC.

There are many counts of this clonotype. This sequence joins TRBV3-1 and TRBJ2-1, with D hard to call. V shed 3 bases and J shed 4 bases, with 16 bases lying between them. This CDR3 spans 16 amino acids. Germline CDR1 and CDR2: LGHDT and YNNKEL (reference sequence). CDR3 nucleotide sequence: TGTGCCAGCAGCCATGATCCCGTACGCTTATACAATGAGCAGTTCTTC. This codes for CASSHDPVRLYNEQFF.

V and J are TRBV20-1 and TRBJ2-7; 9 nucleotides agree with TRBD2. CDR1 is DFQATT and CDR2 is SNEGSKA in the germline V gene (reference sequence). The CDR3 loop spans 15 amino acids. J was trimmed by 0 bases and V by 3 bases; bases with no gene match: 6. The chain's CDR3 is CSASQLAGNSYEQYF. As DNA, the CDR3 is TGCAGTGCTAGCCAGCTAGCGGGAAACTCCTACGAGCAGTACTTC.

This clonotype was counted a few times. The chain recombines TRBV7-9 with TRBJ2-7; 8 positions agree with TRBD1. CDR1 SEHNR and CDR2 FQNEAQ come from the germline V gene (reference sequence). The CDR3 contains 15 residues. V shed 5 bases, J shed 2 bases, and the junction held 8 bases outside the gene matches. CDR3 sequence: CASSITGTGTYEQYF. The CDR3 DNA follows: TGTGCCAGCAGCATTACCGGGACAGGAACCTACGAGCAGTACTTC.

This chain's CDR3 is CSARDRASGSVHTVTQYF. For the CDR3, the DNA is TGCAGTGCTAGAGATAGGGCTAGCGGGAGCGTCCATACCGTTACGCAGTATTTT. The chain combines TRBV20-1 with TRBJ2-3; TRBD2 matches at 10 bases. The germline V gene encodes CDR1 DFQATT and CDR2 SNEGSKA (reference sequence). This CDR3 contains 18 residues. J gave up 8 bases and V 0 bases, and 17 bases lay outside the gene matches.

The sample holds a few counts of this clonotype. The chain has TRBV12-3 or TRBV12-4 and TRBJ1-5, with TRBD1 identical over 8 bases. Trimming cost V 5 bases and J 7 bases; bases outside gene matches: 10. This CDR3 has 15 residues. CDR3 loop: CASSPGQGRIQPQHF. The CDR3 nucleotides are TGTGCCAGCAGTCCCGGACAGGGCCGAATCCAGCCCCAGCATTTT.

This chain uses TRBV6-5 with TRBJ2-1; 15 bases are shared with TRBD2. Germline loops: CDR1 MNHEY, CDR2 SVGAGI. The CDR3 loop spans 15 amino acids. The V and J ends lost 7 bases and 4 bases, in that order; junction bases with no gene match: 2. CDR3 residues: CASIGLAGGYNEQFF. The CDR3 nucleotides are TGTGCCAGCATCGGACTAGCGGGAGGGTACAATGAGCAGTTCTTC.

This clonotype was seen a handful of times. V is TRBV19 and J is TRBJ1-4; a weak D match, TRBD1 (5 bases). The germline V gene encodes CDR1 LNHDA and CDR2 SQIVND (reference sequence). The germline V and J ends were trimmed by 6 bases and 7 bases, with 15 bases remaining between them. CDR3 length: 14 residues. This CDR3 is CASSRGGASEKLFF. In DNA, the CDR3 is TGTGCCAGTAGCCGGGGAGGGGCCAGTGAAAAACTGTTTTTT.

This clonotype has just a few counts. The chain carries TRBV11-2 and TRBJ2-5; TRBD2 agrees at 8 bases. Germline V lookup: CDR1 SGHAT, CDR2 FQNNGV. V lost 2 bases and J lost 2; bases outside the gene matches: 4. CDR3 length: 15 amino acids. The CDR3 sequence: CASSLQTSEQETQYF. CDR3 DNA: TGTGCCAGCAGCTTACAGACTAGCGAGCAAGAGACCCAGTACTTC.